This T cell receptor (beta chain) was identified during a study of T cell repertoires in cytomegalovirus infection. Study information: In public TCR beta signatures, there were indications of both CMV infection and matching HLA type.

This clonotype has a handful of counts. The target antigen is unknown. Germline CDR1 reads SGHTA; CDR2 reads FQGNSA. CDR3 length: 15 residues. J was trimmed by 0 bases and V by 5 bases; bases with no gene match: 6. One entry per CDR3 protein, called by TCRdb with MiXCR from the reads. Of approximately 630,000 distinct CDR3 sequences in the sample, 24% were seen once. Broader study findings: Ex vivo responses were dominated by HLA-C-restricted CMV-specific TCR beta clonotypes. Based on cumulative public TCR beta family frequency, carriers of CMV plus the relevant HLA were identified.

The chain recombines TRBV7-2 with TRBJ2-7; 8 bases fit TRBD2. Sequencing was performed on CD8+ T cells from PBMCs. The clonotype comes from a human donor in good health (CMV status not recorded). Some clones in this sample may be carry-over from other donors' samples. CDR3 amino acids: CASSEGAGDSYEQYF. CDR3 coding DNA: TGTGCCAGCAGCGAGGGAGCGGGGGACTCCTACGAGCAGTACTTC.